The 29 T cell receptor beta chains below were found in one sample sequenced in a study of T cell repertoires in cytomegalovirus infection. TCRdb reprocessed the reads with MiXCR, giving one entry per CDR3 protein. The profile covers about a million distinct CDR3 sequences, with around 30% appearing a single time and about 14% taken by the ten largest. These receptors are not linked to any known antigen. Sample: cultured CD8+ T cells from PBMCs, taken from culture after CMV antigen stimulation. The receptor set was obtained from a human donor in good health (CMV status not recorded). Some clones in this sample may be carry-over from other donors' samples.

For the CDR3, the DNA is TGTGCCAGCACACCCTTTCCGGGACTAGCGGCGGATGAGCAGTTCTTC. It yields the protein CASTPFPGLAADEQFF. The chain employs TRBV9 and TRBJ2-1; 11 positions agree with TRBD2. The CDR3 has 16 amino acids. Germline CDR1 and CDR2: SGDLS and YYNGEE. V was clipped by 6 bases and J by 8 bases; unmatched bases: 13.

The chain couples TRBV2 to TRBJ1-1, with D possibly TRBD1 on 5 matching bases. This CDR3 has 15 amino acids. The V gene's germline CDR1 is SNHLY and CDR2 FYNNEI. V gave up 8 bases and J gave up 3 bases, with 19 bases separating them. The chain's CDR3 is CASPGAPGGHTEAFF. The CDR3 DNA reads as TGTGCCAGCCCTGGGGCGCCAGGTGGGCACACTGAAGCTTTCTTT. The full variable domain, rest sourced from reference TRBV2 and TRBJ1-1, is EPEVTQTPSHQVTQMGQEVILRCVPISNHLYFYWYRQILGQKVEFLVSFYNNEISEKSEIFDDQFSVERPDGSNFTLKIRSTKLEDSAMYFCASPGAPGGHTEAFFGQGTRLTVV.

The chain joins TRBV6-5 to TRBJ2-3; D is unclear. Germline CDR1 and CDR2: MNHEY and SVGAGI. V was shortened by 2 bases and J by 1 base, with 19 bases between the two germline ends. CDR3 length equals 18 residues. The CDR3 nucleotides read TGTGCCAGCAGTTACGATGGCCCTTCCGAAATTGGCACAGATACGCAGTATTTT. Amino acid sequence: CASSYDGPSEIGTDTQYF.

In its sample, this clonotype was seen a few times. This chain uses TRBV28 with TRBJ2-1; 9 positions match TRBD1. This CDR3 has 15 residues. V dropped 5 bases and J dropped 7; count of bases not matched to a gene: 9. Germline-derived CDR1 and CDR2 are MDHEN and SYDVKM. This CDR3 reads CASSLGQGQWNEQFF. CDR3 coding DNA: TGTGCCAGCAGTCTCGGACAGGGGCAGTGGAATGAGCAGTTCTTC.

Only one count was recorded for this clonotype. This chain uses TRBV4-1 with TRBJ2-3; 8 bases align to TRBD2. This CDR3 contains 16 residues. Unmatched junction bases numbered 7, after V lost 4 bases and J lost 1 base. Looked up from germline, CDR1 is MGHRA and CDR2 is YSYEKL. CDR3 DNA sequence: TGCGCCAGCAGCCCAAGCCCAGCGGGGGGCACAGATACGCAGTATTTT. Translating it yields CASSPSPAGGTDTQYF.

V and J are TRBV4-3 and TRBJ2-3; 8 nucleotides align to TRBD2. Germline V gives CDR1 LGHNA, CDR2 YSLEER. V shed 1 base and J 0 bases; nucleotides not matched to a gene: 6. The CDR3 extends over 17 amino acids. The CDR3 loop is CASSQGIAGLSTDTQYF. The CDR3 DNA reads TGCGCCAGCAGCCAAGGCATAGCGGGGTTAAGCACAGATACGCAGTATTTT.

This clonotype was counted a few times. The chain uses TRBV7-6 and TRBJ1-3, with 7 bases aligning to TRBD1. V trimming: 6 bases; J trimming: 0 bases; junction bases outside the gene matches: 5. Germline values: CDR1 SGHVS, CDR2 FNYEAQ. The CDR3 loop spans 15 amino acids. CDR3 protein: CASRANRGSGNTIYF. CDR3 nucleotide sequence: TGTGCCAGCAGGGCCAACAGGGGCTCTGGAAACACCATATATTTT.

Many counts were recorded for this clonotype. This chain links TRBV7-6 with TRBJ2-1; TRBD1 matches 9 bases. V lost 1 base and J lost 2; bases outside the gene matches: 9. Germline assignment: CDR1 SGHVS and CDR2 FNYEAQ. There are 18 residues in the CDR3. The CDR3 DNA reads as TGTGCCAGCAGCTTAGTAGCCGGGACAGGGTTGCCCTACAATGAGCAGTTCTTC. Protein sequence: CASSLVAGTGLPYNEQFF.

This clonotype was counted only a few times. A junction boundary mismatches the germline segment, possibly from a read error. The chain couples TRBV7-6 to TRBJ2-5; no reliable D call. The CDR3 is 13 amino acids. In germline, CDR1 is SGHVS, CDR2 FNYEAQ. CDR3 protein: CASSLFTGETQYF. CDR3 bases: TGTGCTAGCAGCTTATTTACGGGAGAGACCCAGTACTTC.

This clonotype was picked up a small number of times. The CDR3 nucleotides are TGTGCCAGCAGCTCCTTGCAGAGAGGAAATGAAAAACTGTTTTTT. Protein product: CASSSLQRGNEKLFF. The chain uses TRBV7-9 and TRBJ1-4; no firm D call. The CDR3 covers 15 residues. Germline V gene sequence: CDR1 SEHNR, CDR2 FQNEAQ (reference sequence). Deletions cut 4 bases from V and 5 bases from J, with 14 bases between.

This chain joins TRBV7-4 and TRBJ2-5, with 12 nucleotides matching TRBD2. Germline V gives CDR1 SGHVT, CDR2 SQSDAQ. The CDR3 is made up of 16 amino acids. After removal of 5 bases from V and 2 bases from J, the junction contained 6 bases not matched to a gene. The CDR3 DNA follows: TGTGCCAGCAGCCTTACTAGCGGGGGGTCTCAAGAGACCCAGTACTTC. Translation gives CASSLTSGGSQETQYF.

This chain links TRBV27 with TRBJ1-2; D is perhaps TRBD1 (5 bases). The germline V gene has CDR1 MNHEY and CDR2 SMNVEV (reference sequence). CDR3 length: 14 amino acids. V lost 4 bases and J lost 4, with 13 bases in between. CDR3 nucleotide sequence: TGTGCCAGCAGTTCCCGGGACCGACGCTATGGCTACACCTTC. Its protein is CASSSRDRRYGYTF.

This clonotype was observed many times. The chain links TRBV7-2 to TRBJ2-7; maybe TRBD1 (6 bases). The CDR3 totals 13 residues. Trimming stripped 5 bases from V and 1 base from J, with 9 bases between. Germline V gene data show CDR1 as SGHTA and CDR2 as FQGNSA. The CDR3 is CASSPTGSYEQYV. CDR3 nucleotides: TGTGCCAGCAGCCCGACAGGATCCTACGAGCAGTACGTC.

A few counts support this clonotype. This rearrangement joins TRBV7-9 to TRBJ2-7; TRBD1 aligns across 9 bases. Germline V gene sequence: CDR1 SEHNR, CDR2 FQNEAQ (reference sequence). V lost 8 bases to trimming and J lost 2 bases; unmatched junction nucleotides: 10. The CDR3 covers 15 residues. The CDR3 here is CASEVTGTGTYEQYF. In DNA, the CDR3 is TGTGCCAGCGAGGTAACCGGGACAGGGACCTACGAGCAGTACTTC.

This clonotype has just a few counts. The V call is TRBV6-2 or TRBV6-3, the J call TRBJ2-1, with 9 positions matching TRBD1. With 3 bases clipped from V and 8 bases from J, the junction kept 8 bases outside the gene matches. CDR1 is MNHEY, CDR2 SVGEGT, per germline. CDR3 length: 15 amino acids. CDR3 bases: TGTGCCAGCAGTTATTGGGGACAGGGTGCTGATGAGCAGTTCTTC. Residues: CASSYWGQGADEQFF.

This sequence joins TRBV9 and TRBJ1-1, with D maybe TRBD1 (5 bases). Germline CDR1 SGDLS, CDR2 YYNGEE. This CDR3 is built from 14 residues. V was shortened by 0 bases and J by 6 bases, with 12 bases between the two germline ends. The CDR3 region has the DNA TGTGCCAGCAGCGTAGGCAGGGAAAGGGCTGAAGCTTTCTTT. Amino acid sequence: CASSVGRERAEAFF. Supplemented by reference TRBV9 and TRBJ1-1, the full variable domain reads DSGVTQTPKHLITATGQRVTLRCSPRSGDLSVYWYQQSLDQGLQFLIQYYNGEERAKGNILERFSAQQFPDLHSELNLSSLELGDSALYFCASSVGRERAEAFFGQGTRLTVV.

This chain uses TRBV18 with TRBJ2-5; 11 bases align to TRBD2. Germline CDR1 is KGHSH and CDR2 is LQKENI. The J segment lost 2 bases and the V segment lost 2 bases, leaving 1 base of the junction unmatched. The CDR3 length is 15 residues. The CDR3 loop reads CASSPTSGGQETQYF. CDR3 in DNA: TGTGCCAGCTCACCAACTAGCGGGGGACAAGAGACCCAGTACTTC.

The CDR3: CASSIQRGINNEQFF. CDR3 nucleotide sequence: TGTGCCAGCAGTATCCAGCGGGGGATTAACAATGAGCAGTTCTTC. The chain links TRBV6-2 or TRBV6-3 to TRBJ2-1, with TRBD2 matching 8 bases. The CDR3 consists of 15 residues. Germline V gives CDR1 MNHEY, CDR2 SVGEGT. V gave up 5 bases and J gave up 5 bases; unmatched junction bases: 8.

This clonotype was counted ten times or more. The chain combines TRBV7-2 with TRBJ2-3; no reliable D call. V gave up 3 bases and J gave up 4 bases, with 8 bases separating them. This CDR3 region has 13 residues. CDR1 and CDR2 from the germline V gene are SGHTA and FQGNSA. The chain's CDR3 is CASSFVSADTQYF. CDR3 bases: TGTGCCAGCAGCTTTGTTTCCGCAGATACGCAGTATTTT. The entire variable domain, with the rest obtained from reference TRBV7-2 and TRBJ2-3, is as follows: GAGVSQSPSNKVTEKGKDVELRCDPISGHTALYWYRQSLGQGLEFLIYFQGNSAPDKSGLPSDRFSAERTGGSVSTLTIQRTQQEDSAVYLCASSFVSADTQYFGPGTRLTVL.

The chain links TRBV6-1 to TRBJ2-1; TRBD2 might be the D (5 bases). Germline CDR1 reads MNHNS; CDR2 reads SASEGT. The CDR3 runs to 12 residues. V gave up 6 bases and J gave up 7 bases, with 10 bases separating them. The CDR3 reads CASSSSWNEQFF. The CDR3 coding sequence is TGTGCCAGCAGCTCTAGCTGGAATGAGCAGTTCTTC.

This clonotype was seen many times. This chain uses TRBV19 with TRBJ1-1; D remains ambiguous. CDR1 is LNHDA, CDR2 SQIVND, per germline (reference sequence). V dropped 5 bases and J dropped 2 bases, with 18 bases sitting between them. The CDR3 has 16 amino acids. The CDR3 loop is CASSARTVSQNTEAFF. The DNA of the CDR3 is TGTGCCAGTAGTGCGCGGACGGTTAGCCAAAACACTGAAGCTTTCTTT.

The V call is TRBV7-9, the J call TRBJ2-1, with a tentative D call TRBD2 (5 bases). Germline V gives CDR1 SEHNR, CDR2 FQNEAQ (reference sequence). Trimming removed 3 bases from V and 2 bases from J, with 8 bases in between. The CDR3 is made up of 14 amino acids. The CDR3 DNA sequence: TGTGCCAGCAGCTTCCCACTAGCCTACAATGAGCAGTTCTTC. As protein: CASSFPLAYNEQFF.

This clonotype showed up just a few times. The chain carries TRBV6-5 and TRBJ2-7; D possibly matches TRBD1 or TRBD2 (5 bases each). CDR1 MNHEY and CDR2 SVGAGI come from the germline V gene. The CDR3 runs to 17 residues. V lost 0 bases to trimming and J lost 2 bases, with 17 bases between them. The chain's CDR3 is CASSYSRDGVYPYEQYF. The CDR3 nucleotides are TGTGCCAGCAGTTACTCCCGGGACGGAGTCTATCCCTACGAGCAGTACTTC.

The rearrangement links TRBV7-8 to TRBJ2-1; 8 bases agree with TRBD2. This CDR3 has 15 amino acids. The V gene's germline CDR1 is SGHVS and CDR2 FQNEAQ. V gave up 5 bases and J gave up 3 bases; unmatched junction bases: 6. The CDR3 sequence: CASSARGGGYNEQFF. The CDR3 coding sequence is TGTGCCAGCAGCGCTCGGGGGGGAGGCTACAATGAGCAGTTCTTC.

This clonotype was observed at least ten times. CDR3 sequence reads: CASTGTVHNYGYTF. For the CDR3, the DNA is TGTGCCAGCACTGGGACCGTTCATAACTATGGCTACACCTTC. V usage is TRBV6-2 or TRBV6-3 and J usage is TRBJ1-2, with D possibly matching TRBD1 (5 bases). V lost 7 bases and J 1 base, leaving 13 bases between the germline ends. The CDR3 sequence is 14 residues long. CDR1 and CDR2 (germline): MNHEY, SVGEGT.

This clonotype was seen ten or more times. This chain joins TRBV7-6 and TRBJ2-4, with a possible D match to TRBD1 (6 bases). Trimming shortened V by 1 base and J by 2 bases, and 15 bases separated the two germline ends. Germline V gives CDR1 SGHVS, CDR2 FNYEAQ. This CDR3 spans 17 amino acids. For the CDR3, the DNA is TGTGCCAGCAGCTTAGGGGGATCCGGGACACCCAAAAACATTCAGTACTTC. Protein sequence: CASSLGGSGTPKNIQYF.

This clonotype was detected many times. The gene calls are TRBV7-2 and TRBJ2-5; 13 nucleotides align to TRBD2. J was trimmed by 5 bases and V by 1 base; bases with no gene match: 10. The CDR3 has 18 residues. The germline V gene encodes CDR1 SGHTA and CDR2 FQGNSA. Here the CDR3 reads CASSLGYTSGGVRETQYF. The CDR3 DNA sequence: TGTGCCAGCAGCTTAGGGTACACTAGCGGGGGGGTCCGGGAGACCCAGTACTTC.

This clonotype came up once. The rearrangement uses TRBV5-1 and TRBJ1-1; perhaps TRBD1 as D (5 bases). The germline CDR1 and CDR2 sequences are SGHRS and YFSETQ. V was pared by 3 bases and J by 6 bases, with 15 bases between. The CDR3 totals 14 residues. Written as DNA, the CDR3 is TGCGCCAGCAGCTCCCCCGTCGGGGACTCTGAAGCTTTCTTT. It encodes CASSSPVGDSEAFF.

This clonotype was found a few times. The V gene is TRBV6-6, the J gene TRBJ1-3; 8 positions match TRBD1. In germline, CDR1 is MNHNY, CDR2 SVGAGI (reference sequence). The CDR3 length is 14 residues. Losses at the gene ends were 5 bases for V and 4 bases for J; bases not matched to a gene: 4. As DNA, the CDR3 is TGTGCCAGCAGTATCACAGGGGGAGGAAACACCATATATTTT. Protein sequence: CASSITGGGNTIYF.